One and the same sample provided the 14 T cell receptor beta chains below, sequenced in a study of T-cell reconstitution after alpha-beta-depleted transplantation in children. TCRbeta library preparation incorporated unique molecular identifiers. MiXCR was run by TCRdb on the PCR reads, yielding one entry per CDR3 protein. Counted here are hundreds of thousands of distinct CDR3 sequences, roughly 14% occurring once; the ten biggest clones make up 0.79%. This specimen consisted of PBMCs, obtained before TCRalphabeta/CD19-depleted stem cell transplant. These receptors all stem from a girl aged 2-15 years with congenital amegakaryocytic thrombocytopenia, due to receive a stem cell transplant.

This clonotype was counted at least ten times. The V and J genes are TRBV20-1 and TRBJ2-5; maybe TRBD1 (6 bases). Germline assignment: CDR1 DFQATT and CDR2 SNEGSKA (reference sequence). This CDR3 is 12 amino acids long. Trimming cost V 5 bases and J 6 bases, with 13 bases left between them. CDR3 sequence: CSAVNRAKTQYF. The CDR3 DNA follows: TGCAGTGCTGTAAACAGGGCTAAGACCCAGTACTTC.

This clonotype has ten or more counts. The rearrangement uses TRBV6-1 and TRBJ2-1, with D possibly being TRBD1 (5 bases). V was shortened by 6 bases and J by 5 bases, with 14 bases between the two germline ends. The CDR3 extends over 14 amino acids. CDR1 and CDR2 (germline): MNHNS, SASEGT. The CDR3 loop is CASSPSTDNNEQFF. DNA of the CDR3: TGTGCCAGCAGCCCCTCGACAGACAACAATGAGCAGTTCTTC.

This clonotype was seen a few times. V usage is TRBV20-1 and J usage is TRBJ1-5, with TRBD1 matching over 8 bases. The CDR3 is 16 amino acids. The J segment lost 6 bases and the V segment lost 2 bases, leaving 12 bases of the junction unmatched. CDR1 and CDR2 from the germline V gene are DFQATT and SNEGSKA (reference sequence). CDR3 bases: TGCAGTGCTAGACCGATCCAGACAGGGGATGTTCAGCCCCAGCATTTT. As protein: CSARPIQTGDVQPQHF.

This clonotype has ten or more counts. The V call is TRBV12-3 or TRBV12-4, the J call TRBJ2-1; the D is unclear. The CDR3 has 15 residues. Trimming took off 3 bases at V and 0 bases at J, with 9 bases between the two ends. CDR3 protein: CASSFPHYSYNEQFF. CDR3 sequence (DNA): TGTGCCAGCAGTTTCCCTCACTACTCCTACAATGAGCAGTTCTTC.

This clonotype was seen repeatedly, ten times or more. This sequence joins TRBV29-1 and TRBJ2-1, with TRBD2 matching over 11 bases. Germline V CDR1 and CDR2: SQVTM, ANQGSEA. There are 15 residues in the CDR3. V gave up 3 bases and J gave up 4 bases; unmatched junction bases: 5. The CDR3, as DNA: TGCAGCGTTGACACGGGACTAGCGGTTTACAATGAGCAGTTCTTC. The encoded protein is CSVDTGLAVYNEQFF.

The chain combines TRBV4-1 with TRBJ1-1, with D unresolved. This CDR3 is 16 amino acids long. The V gene's germline CDR1 is MGHRA and CDR2 YSYEKL. The germline V and J ends were trimmed by 1 base and 0 bases, with 12 bases remaining between them. The CDR3 sequence: CASSQGAGYMNTEAFF. In DNA, the CDR3 is TGCGCCAGCAGCCAAGGAGCAGGATACATGAACACTGAAGCTTTCTTT.

At least ten counts were recorded for this clonotype. This chain joins TRBV5-6 and TRBJ2-5, with unresolved D. V lost 0 bases, J lost 5 bases, and 14 bases lay in between. This CDR3 comprises 15 residues. Germline V gene sequence: CDR1 SGHDT, CDR2 YYEEEE. The CDR3 sequence: CASSLAPLAVETQYF. In DNA form, the CDR3 reads TGTGCCAGCAGCTTGGCTCCCCTGGCAGTCGAGACCCAGTACTTC.

In this sample, this clonotype turned up a few times. The CDR3 bases are TGTGCCATCAGTGATAGGACTAGCGGATCCTACGAGCAGTACTTC. It encodes CAISDRTSGSYEQYF. The chain couples TRBV10-3 to TRBJ2-7, with 10 bases matching TRBD2. V shed 3 bases and J 1 base; nucleotides not matched to a gene: 3. The germline V gene encodes CDR1 ENHRY and CDR2 SYGVKD. CDR3 size: 15 residues.

This clonotype appeared many times. This chain links TRBV27 with TRBJ1-1; the D gene is possibly TRBD1 (5 bases). Per the germline V gene, CDR1 is MNHEY and CDR2 is SMNVEV (reference sequence). Trimming pared 3 bases from V and 1 base from J, leaving 9 bases between. The CDR3 totals 14 residues. The CDR3 DNA reads TGTGCCAGCAGTTTTTGGGGGAAGAACACTGAAGCTTTCTTT. Amino acids: CASSFWGKNTEAFF.

This clonotype occurred a few times. The chain has TRBV5-5 and TRBJ2-3; TRBD2 agrees at 9 bases. Trimming at V came to 4 bases and at J to 6 bases, leaving 9 bases not matched to a gene. Germline CDR1 reads SGHKS; CDR2 reads YYEKEE (reference sequence). This CDR3 comprises 15 residues. The CDR3: CASSAGTSTRDTQYF. CDR3 coding DNA: TGTGCCAGCAGCGCCGGGACTAGCACGAGGGATACGCAGTATTTT.

Many counts were recorded for this clonotype. The chain recombines TRBV15 with TRBJ2-2, with D unclear. Germline V gene sequence: CDR1 LNHNV, CDR2 YYDKDF (reference sequence). V lost 3 bases, J lost 4 bases, and 9 bases lay in between. This CDR3 contains 14 residues. The CDR3 is CATSSSTITGELFF. CDR3 DNA sequence: TGTGCCACCAGCAGTAGCACCATCACCGGGGAGCTGTTTTTT.

The genes are TRBV15 and TRBJ2-2, with D perhaps assigned TRBD1 or TRBD2 (5 bases each). With 4 bases removed from V and 6 bases from J, the gap between germline ends came to 12 bases. The germline CDR1 and CDR2 sequences are LNHNV and YYDKDF (reference sequence). CDR3 size: 14 residues. As DNA, the CDR3 is TGTGCCACCAGCACCATGTTGGGGGCCGGGGAGCTGTTTTTT. This encodes CATSTMLGAGELFF.

The genes are TRBV20-1 and TRBJ1-5; D is unclear. The V and J ends lost 5 bases and 0 bases respectively, with 14 bases between them. Per germline, CDR1 DFQATT and CDR2 SNEGSKA (reference sequence). This CDR3 is built from 15 residues. The CDR3 loop is CSASGVKGSNQPQHF. The CDR3, as DNA: TGCAGTGCTTCGGGAGTCAAGGGTAGCAATCAGCCCCAGCATTTT.

This clonotype turned up a few times. The CDR3 sequence is CASSFWVGRSDTQYF. The DNA for the CDR3 is TGTGCCAGCAGTTTTTGGGTTGGCAGGTCAGATACGCAGTATTTT. The genes are TRBV28 and TRBJ2-3; D not certain. This CDR3 spans 15 amino acids. Germline V gene data show CDR1 as MDHEN and CDR2 as SYDVKM. Trimming removed 3 bases at V and 4 bases at J, with 14 bases between.